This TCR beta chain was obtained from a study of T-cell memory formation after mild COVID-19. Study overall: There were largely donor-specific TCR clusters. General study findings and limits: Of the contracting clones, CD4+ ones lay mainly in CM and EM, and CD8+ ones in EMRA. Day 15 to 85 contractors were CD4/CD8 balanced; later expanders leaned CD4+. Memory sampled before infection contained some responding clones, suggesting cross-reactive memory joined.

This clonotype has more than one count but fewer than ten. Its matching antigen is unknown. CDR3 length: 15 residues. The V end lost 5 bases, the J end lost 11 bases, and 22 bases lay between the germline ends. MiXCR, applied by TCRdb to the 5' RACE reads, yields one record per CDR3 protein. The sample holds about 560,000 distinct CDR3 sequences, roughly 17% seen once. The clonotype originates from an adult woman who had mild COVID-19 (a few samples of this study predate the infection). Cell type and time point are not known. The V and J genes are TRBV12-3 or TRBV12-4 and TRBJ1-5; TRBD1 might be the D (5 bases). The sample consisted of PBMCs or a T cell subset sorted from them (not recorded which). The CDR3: CASSPPAPRGWAQHF. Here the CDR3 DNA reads TGTGCCAGCAGTCCCCCGGCACCTAGGGGTTGGGCCCAGCATTTT.